The 8 T cell receptor beta chains below were found in one sample sequenced in a study of PD-L1 blockade in urothelial cancer. As for time point: pretreatment peripheral blood. Data came from immunoSEQ multiplex PCR; TCRdb stores just in-frame clones and leaves some out. The table includes around 92,000 clones, 80% to 90% detected once. Material: PBMCs, obtained around atezolizumab (anti-PD-L1) treatment. The receptors stem from a woman aged 80 or over with urothelial cancer.

The gene calls are TRBV19 and TRBJ2-3; D is possibly TRBD1 (5 bases). Trimming removed 4 bases from V and 0 bases from J, with 8 bases in between. The CDR3 totals 14 residues. CDR1 and CDR2 (germline): LNHDA, SQIVND (reference sequence). The CDR3, as DNA: TGTGCCAGTAGTAGACAGACTAGCACAGATACGCAGTATTTT. Protein product: CASSRQTSTDTQYF.

The rearrangement uses TRBV9 and TRBJ2-2, with TRBD2 matching over 8 bases. The ends lost 3 bases at V and 1 base at J; junction bases unmatched: 5. CDR3 length equals 16 residues. Per the germline V gene, CDR1 is SGDLS and CDR2 is YYNGEE. CDR3 bases: TGTGCCAGCAGCGGCCGGGGGGGTTGGAACACCGGGGAGCTGTTTTTT. This translates into CASSGRGGWNTGELFF.

This sequence joins TRBV19 and TRBJ2-5, with 7 bases matching TRBD2. The CDR3 contains 12 residues. From germline, CDR1 is LNHDA and CDR2 SQIVND (reference sequence). The V and J ends lost 7 bases and 5 bases, in that order; junction bases with no gene match: 4. The CDR3 DNA reads as TGTGCCAGTATTGGGGGAGGGGAGACCCAGTACTTC. Translating it yields CASIGGGETQYF.

The J gene is TRBJ1-2, the V gene TRBV7-2; D gene uncertain. Trimming removed 1 base from V and 5 bases from J, with 8 bases in between. The CDR3 length is 13 residues. CDR1 is SGHTA and CDR2 is FQGNSA in the germline V gene. The CDR3 bases are TGTGCCAGCAGCTTAGGTTACAGTTATGGCTACACCTTC. Translating it yields CASSLGYSYGYTF.

The V gene is TRBV2, the J gene TRBJ1-5, with 8 bases fitting TRBD1. The junction had 5 bases not matched to a gene; V was cut back by 6 bases and J by 7 bases. CDR1 and CDR2 from the germline V gene are SNHLY and FYNNEI. This CDR3 has 13 amino acids. The DNA of the CDR3 is TGTGCCAGCAGGGACAGGGCAAGCCAGCCCCAGCATTTT. It encodes CASRDRASQPQHF.

This clone was seen only a few times. The chain joins TRBV15 to TRBJ2-2; unclear D gene. Germline V gene sequence: CDR1 LNHNV, CDR2 YYDKDF (reference sequence). The CDR3 runs 13 residues. The germline V and J ends were trimmed by 8 bases and 4 bases, with 11 bases remaining between them. Here the CDR3 DNA reads TGTGCCACCCGCCCCAGTCCCACCGGGGAGCTGTTTTTT. It specifies CATRPSPTGELFF.

V usage is TRBV5-1 and J usage is TRBJ2-7; weak D call: TRBD2 (6 bases). Trimming stripped 4 bases from V and 2 bases from J, with 16 bases between. Germline V CDR1 and CDR2: SGHRS, YFSETQ. This CDR3 has 15 amino acids. The CDR3 sequence is CASSPQPGETYEQYF. The DNA of the CDR3 is TGCGCCAGCAGCCCGCAACCGGGAGAGACCTACGAGCAGTACTTC.

J is TRBJ2-2 and V is TRBV5-1; 11 nucleotides match TRBD2. The CDR3 extends over 16 amino acids. J lost 3 bases, V lost 4 bases, and 5 bases had no gene match. Germline V gene lookup returns CDR1 SGHRS and CDR2 YFSETQ. CDR3 in amino acids: CASSALAGDHTGELFF. In DNA, the CDR3 is TGCGCCAGCAGCGCACTAGCGGGAGATCACACCGGGGAGCTGTTTTTT.